Sequencing of this T cell receptor beta chain was carried out in a study of T cells in Graves' hyperthyroidism and ophthalmopathy. V was clipped by 3 bases and J by 2 bases, with 16 bases between them. This CDR3 comprises 17 residues. Amplification yielded TCR beta CDR3 regions, with RNA transcripts as the source. An initial round of RT-PCR targeting the TCR CDR3 relied on the HTBI primer set. TCRdb ran MiXCR on the multiplex PCR reads and lists one entry per CDR3 protein. The sample comprises approximately 360,000 distinct CDR3 sequences, just under 25% of which are singletons, and more than 60% rests with the top ten.

This sequence originates from a man aged 45 to 65 with Graves' hyperthyroidism. Sequenced sample: blood. V gene TRBV12-3 or TRBV12-4 combines with J gene TRBJ2-2, with D perhaps TRBD1 (7 bases). CDR3 bases: TGTGCCAGCAGTTTTGGAGCAGGGGGGACCAACACCGGGGAGCTGTTTTTT. Protein sequence: CASSFGAGGTNTGELFF.